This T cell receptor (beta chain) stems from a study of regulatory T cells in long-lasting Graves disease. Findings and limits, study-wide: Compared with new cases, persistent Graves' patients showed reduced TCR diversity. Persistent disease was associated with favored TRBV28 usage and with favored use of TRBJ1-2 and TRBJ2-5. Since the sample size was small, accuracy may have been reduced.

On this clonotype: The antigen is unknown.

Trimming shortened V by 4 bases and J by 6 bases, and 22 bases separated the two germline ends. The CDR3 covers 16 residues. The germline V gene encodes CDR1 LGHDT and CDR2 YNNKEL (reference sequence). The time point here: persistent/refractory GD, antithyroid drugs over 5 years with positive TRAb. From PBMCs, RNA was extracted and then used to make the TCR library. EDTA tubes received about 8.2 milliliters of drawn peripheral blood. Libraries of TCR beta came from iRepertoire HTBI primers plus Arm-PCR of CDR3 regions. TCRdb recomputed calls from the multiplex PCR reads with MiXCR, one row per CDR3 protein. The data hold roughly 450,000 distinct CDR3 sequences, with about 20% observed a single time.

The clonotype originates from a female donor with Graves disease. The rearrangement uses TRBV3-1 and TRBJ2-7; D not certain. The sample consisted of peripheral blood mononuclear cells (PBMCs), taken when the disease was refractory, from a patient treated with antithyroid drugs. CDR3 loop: CASSPAEGQTWGEQYF. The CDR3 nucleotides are TGTGCCAGCAGCCCCGCAGAAGGGCAGACCTGGGGCGAGCAGTACTTC.